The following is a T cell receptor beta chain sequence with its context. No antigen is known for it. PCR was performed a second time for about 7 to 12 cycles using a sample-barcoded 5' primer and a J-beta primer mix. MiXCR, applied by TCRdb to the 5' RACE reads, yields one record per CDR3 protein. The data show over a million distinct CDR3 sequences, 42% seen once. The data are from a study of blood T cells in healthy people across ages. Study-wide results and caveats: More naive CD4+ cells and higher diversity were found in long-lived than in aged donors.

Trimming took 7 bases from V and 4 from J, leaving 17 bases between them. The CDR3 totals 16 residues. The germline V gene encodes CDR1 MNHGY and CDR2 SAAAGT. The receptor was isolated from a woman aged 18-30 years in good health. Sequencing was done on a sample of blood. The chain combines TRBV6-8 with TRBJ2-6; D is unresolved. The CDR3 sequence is CASTSDMSLGANVLTF. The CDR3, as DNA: TGTGCCAGCACCTCCGACATGAGCTTGGGGGCCAACGTCCTGACTTTC.